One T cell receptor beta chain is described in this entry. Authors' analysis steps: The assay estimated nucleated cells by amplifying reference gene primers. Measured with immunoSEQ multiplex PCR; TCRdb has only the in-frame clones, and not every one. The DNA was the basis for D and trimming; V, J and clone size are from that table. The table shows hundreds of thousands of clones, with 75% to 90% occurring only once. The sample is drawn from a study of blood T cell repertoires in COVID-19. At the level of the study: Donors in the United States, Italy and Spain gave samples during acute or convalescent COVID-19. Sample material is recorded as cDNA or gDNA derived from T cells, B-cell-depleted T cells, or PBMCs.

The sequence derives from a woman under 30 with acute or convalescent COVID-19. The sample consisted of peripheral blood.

For the CDR3, the DNA is TGCAGCGTTGGTGCAGGGAACTACGAGCAGTACTTC. This encodes CSVGAGNYEQYF. The chain joins TRBV29-1 to TRBJ2-7, with D maybe TRBD1 (5 bases). CDR1 and CDR2 (germline): SQVTM, ANQGSEA. Trimming removed 4 bases at V and 3 bases at J, with 10 bases between. The CDR3 runs to 12 residues.